These T cell receptor beta chains were read from a single sample in a study of T cell changes during pregnancy in multiple sclerosis. This table comes from immunoSEQ multiplex PCR, and its TCRdb copy is limited to in-frame clones, with some not included. The table lists roughly 80,000 clones, about 93% of them singletons. Sequencing used peripheral blood, obtained in the first trimester of pregnancy. All receptors come from a female donor with multiple sclerosis, enrolled in a pregnancy study. Each CDR3 is given with its conserved first and last residue. D genes are given only for firm matches. Some rows mark clone size as missing; the rest say once, few, many or name a class of expanded clone.

j_call,clone_size,v_call,cdr3_length,d_call,cdr3_nt,cdr3_aa
TRBJ2-5,-,TRBV25-1,14,TRBD1,TGTGCCAGCAGGCACACAGGGGGCAGAGAGACCCAGTACTTC,CASRHTGGRETQYF
TRBJ1-2,-,TRBV7-9,13,-,TGTGCCAGCAGCTCAGACAGTAACTATGGCTACACCTTC,CASSSDSNYGYTF
TRBJ2-1,-,TRBV21-1,16,-,TGTGCCACCGATTTAAGGACAACAAGCTCCTACAATGAGCAGTTCTTC,CATDLRTTSSYNEQFF
TRBJ2-7,-,TRBV28,14,TRBD1,TGTGCCAGCAGTTTATACAGGGGGCAGTACGAGCAGTACTTC,CASSLYRGQYEQYF
TRBJ2-1,-,TRBV30,14,TRBD2,TGTGCCTGGGCGGGGGGATATTACTACAATGAGCAGTTCTTC,CAWAGGYYYNEQFF
TRBJ2-3,-,TRBV7-2,15,TRBD1,TGTGCCAGCAGCTCGTCACAGGGGATATCAGATACGCAGTATTTT,CASSSSQGISDTQYF
TRBJ2-3,few,TRBV6-6,14,TRBD2,TGTGCCAGCAGTAGCGGGACTAGCGAAGATACGCAGTATTTT,CASSSGTSEDTQYF
TRBJ1-5,-,TRBV2,13,-,TGTGCCAGCAGTGGGGAGGGCAATCAGCCCCAGCATTTT,CASSGEGNQPQHF
TRBJ2-5,-,TRBV27,14,-,TGTGCCAGCATCCCTAGGCCAGGGGAAGAGACCCAGTACTTC,CASIPRPGEETQYF
TRBJ1-1,-,TRBV6-5,14,-,TGTGCCAGCAGGCCGTCTGGGGGCAAGACTGAAGCTTTCTTT,CASRPSGGKTEAFF
TRBJ2-5,-,TRBV13,15,-,TGTGCCAGCAGCTCTGAAATGGAGGGGCAAGAGACCCAGTACTTC,CASSSEMEGQETQYF
TRBJ2-2,-,TRBV5-1,14,TRBD2,TGCGCCAGCGCGGGACTAGCGAGTACCGGGGAGCTGTTTTTT,CASAGLASTGELFF
TRBJ2-1,-,TRBV9,13,-,TGTGCCAGCAGCGTACTATCCTACAATGAGCAGTTCTTC,CASSVLSYNEQFF
TRBJ2-5,-,TRBV2,16,TRBD2,TGTGCCAGCAGCTCCAGGGGGAGCGGGGGGACCGGGACCCAGTACTTC,CASSSRGSGGTGTQYF
TRBJ2-1,-,TRBV18,14,TRBD2,TGTGCCAGCTCACCAACCCTAGCGGGGGATGAGCAGTTCTTC,CASSPTLAGDEQFF
TRBJ1-4,few,TRBV4-2,15,-,TGTGCCAGCAGCCGACGACACCCAACTAATGAAAAACTGTTTTTT,CASSRRHPTNEKLFF
TRBJ1-1,-,TRBV5-1,13,-,TGCGCCAGCAGCTTGTATCAGGGCCCTGAAGCTTTCTTT,CASSLYQGPEAFF
TRBJ1-1,-,TRBV18,14,-,TGTGCCAGCTTGGAGCGGGCCATGAACACTGAAGCTTTCTTT,CASLERAMNTEAFF
TRBJ2-5,-,TRBV19,14,-,TGTGCCAGTAGTGCCGCGGGGAGCCCAGAGACCCAGTACTTC,CASSAAGSPETQYF
TRBJ1-1,few,TRBV19,14,-,TGTGCCAGTAGGGACACGGCTATGAACACTGAAGCTTTCTTT,CASRDTAMNTEAFF
TRBJ2-7,-,TRBV6-1,16,-,TGTGCCAGCAGTGAAACGGCAGGGGTGAGCTCCTACGAGCAGTACTTC,CASSETAGVSSYEQYF
TRBJ2-1,once,TRBV7-3,17,TRBD2,TGTGCCAGCAGCCTACGATTCGGGACTAGCGGTTTTGGAGAGCAGTTCTTC,CASSLRFGTSGFGEQFF
TRBJ2-1,-,TRBV28,15,TRBD2,TGTGCCAGCAGTCCCCTAGCGGGAGACTACAATGAGCAGTTCTTC,CASSPLAGDYNEQFF
TRBJ2-7,-,TRBV5-8,17,TRBD2,TGTGCCAGCATCCTTCGTCTTTCGGGACTAGCAATCTACGAGCAGTACTTC,CASILRLSGLAIYEQYF
TRBJ1-2,-,TRBV11-1,14,TRBD1,TGTGCCAGCAGCGTAACGACAGGGGATTATGGCTACACCTTC,CASSVTTGDYGYTF
TRBJ1-6,-,TRBV23-1,14,-,TGCGCCAGCAGTCACAGGGCGACGGATTCACCCCTCCACTTT,CASSHRATDSPLHF
TRBJ1-3,-,TRBV4-1,15,-,TGCGCCAGCAGCCAAGACCAGTTCTCTGGAAACACCATATATTTT,CASSQDQFSGNTIYF
TRBJ1-1,-,TRBV6-5,15,TRBD1,TGTGCCAGCAGACGACCTACAGGGGCTGGCACTGAAGCTTTCTTT,CASRRPTGAGTEAFF
TRBJ1-1,-,TRBV19,14,-,TGTGCCAGTAGTATAAGGGGGAGTGCCACTGAAGCTTTCTTT,CASSIRGSATEAFF
TRBJ1-6,-,TRBV19,13,-,TGTGCCAGTAGTATAAGTCAGGGGTCACCCCTCCACTTT,CASSISQGSPLHF
TRBJ1-2,-,TRBV4-3,14,-,TGCGCCAGCAGCCAAGATCGGGGAGTGGGAGGCTACACCTTC,CASSQDRGVGGYTF
TRBJ2-7,once,TRBV28,14,TRBD1,TGTGCCAGCAAGGGACAGGGGGGACCCTACGAGCAGTACTTC,CASKGQGGPYEQYF
TRBJ1-3,-,TRBV15,21,TRBD1,TGTGCCACCAGCCCCCGTATTGTAGGGGGCTTGGGGGCTCACTCTGGAAACACCATATATTTT,CATSPRIVGGLGAHSGNTIYF
TRBJ1-5,-,TRBV5-8,15,TRBD1,TGTGCCAGCAGCCTAGGGACAGGGGGAAATCAGCCCCAGCATTTT,CASSLGTGGNQPQHF
TRBJ1-3,-,TRBV7-2,14,-,TGTGCCAGCAGCCCCGGGACTTCTGGAAACACCATATATTTT,CASSPGTSGNTIYF
TRBJ2-1,-,TRBV11-2,18,TRBD2,TGTGCCAGTGCAGGGTATTCGGTTAGCGGGGGGGCCCTCGATGAGCAGTTCTTC,CASAGYSVSGGALDEQFF
TRBJ2-7,-,TRBV5-1,15,TRBD2,TGCGCCAGCAGCTTGGTTCTAGCGGGAGGCTACGAGCAGTACTTC,CASSLVLAGGYEQYF
TRBJ2-6,-,TRBV5-1,17,TRBD1,TGCGCCAGCAGCCTAGGACAGGTTCTCTCTGGGGCCAACGTCCTGACTTTC,CASSLGQVLSGANVLTF
TRBJ2-3,once,TRBV7-9,14,TRBD2,TGTGCCAGCAGGCGGGGCGGGGGGGCTGATACGCAGTATTTT,CASRRGGGADTQYF
TRBJ2-6,-,TRBV30,16,-,TGTGCCTGGAGTAGATATAGGGGATCTGGGGCCAACGTCCTGACTTTC,CAWSRYRGSGANVLTF
TRBJ2-1,once,TRBV7-9,16,-,TGTGCCAGCAGCTTATTGGCTAGCGCGATCTACAATGAGCAGTTCTTC,CASSLLASAIYNEQFF
TRBJ2-1,-,TRBV25-1,16,-,TGTGCCAGCAGTGAATGGAGTAGCCTTTCGGGCAATGAGCAGTTCTTC,CASSEWSSLSGNEQFF
TRBJ1-5,once,TRBV25-1,13,-,TGTGCCAGCAGTGAATACCTTGATCAGCCCCAGCATTTT,CASSEYLDQPQHF
TRBJ2-7,-,TRBV12-2,19,-,TGTGCAAGTCGCCCCAGCCGGGGGTGCGGGACAGAGATGTCCTACGAGCAGTACTTC,CASRPSRGCGTEMSYEQYF
TRBJ1-1,once,TRBV5-1,14,-,TGCGCCAGCGGACCGGACACGACGAACACTGAAGCTTTCTTT,CASGPDTTNTEAFF
TRBJ1-6,once,TRBV6-1,15,TRBD1,TGTGCCAGCAGGTTTAACAGGGGGGGCAATTCACCCCTCCACTTT,CASRFNRGGNSPLHF
TRBJ2-5,-,TRBV6-1,15,TRBD2,TGTGCCAGCAGTGGTGCGGGGGGGATACAAGAGACCCAGTACTTC,CASSGAGGIQETQYF
TRBJ2-3,-,TRBV19,13,-,TGTGCCAGTAGTTTTCCCTCCACAGATACGCAGTATTTT,CASSFPSTDTQYF
TRBJ2-2,-,TRBV18,16,-,TGTGCCAGCTCACCACGTGCAGTCGCGAACACCGGGGAGCTGTTTTTT,CASSPRAVANTGELFF
TRBJ2-3,-,TRBV19,15,TRBD2,TGTGCCAGTAGCTGGGGTGCGGGGGGCCTAGGTACGCAGTATTTT,CASSWGAGGLGTQYF
TRBJ2-1,-,TRBV30,12,TRBD1,TGTGCCTGGAGACAGGGGTTCGATGAGCAGTTCTTC,CAWRQGFDEQFF
TRBJ1-1,-,TRBV2,16,-,TGTGCCAGCAGTGATTGGGCAGGGGACATGAACACTGAAGCTTTCTTT,CASSDWAGDMNTEAFF
TRBJ2-1,-,TRBV10-1,14,-,TGCGCCAGCAGTGAGGGGACTCTCTACAATGAGCAGTTCTTC,CASSEGTLYNEQFF
TRBJ2-2,-,TRBV19,15,-,TGTGCCAGTAGTATTATACAGGGAGGGGCCGGGGAGCTGTTTTTT,CASSIIQGGAGELFF
TRBJ2-2,-,TRBV5-4,16,TRBD2,TGTGCCAGCAGCTTGGCGACTAGCCGTTTGACCGGGGAGCTGTTTTTT,CASSLATSRLTGELFF
TRBJ1-1,-,TRBV5-5,15,-,TGTGCCAGCAGCTTGCAGACAGCTCGGAACACTGAAGCTTTCTTT,CASSLQTARNTEAFF
TRBJ1-2,-,TRBV6-5,14,TRBD1,TGTGCCAGCACCTCAGACGGGACAGGGGATGGCTACACCTTC,CASTSDGTGDGYTF
TRBJ2-7,-,TRBV5-4,13,-,TGTGCCAGCAGCTTGGAAGCTCACTACGAGCAGTACTTC,CASSLEAHYEQYF
TRBJ1-1,-,TRBV6-5,15,-,TGTGCCAGCAGTTACGGGCGGAGGGGTGACACTGAAGCTTTCTTT,CASSYGRRGDTEAFF